This TCR beta chain was captured by sequencing in a study of cytomegalovirus exposure and HLA in healthy donors. Background on the study: Early on, a data release was issued that held roughly 80 million unique TCRs from HLA-typed donors. Most donors, around 81% of over 350 genotyped, fell in the Caucasian-associated ancestry cluster.

Although they were nominally healthy when sampled, donors likely had unrecorded immune exposures. The PCR used 60 Vbeta and 13 Jbeta primers. TCRdb's table, derived via immunoSEQ multiplex PCR, lists solely in-frame clones and lacks some. The table has about 140,000 clones, roughly 9.6% seen once. This clone was picked up many times. Sequenced material: PBMCs. This TCR was sampled from a woman aged 40 to 55 in good health and CMV-seropositive.

CDR3 bases: TGTGCCAGCAGCTTGGCCGTCGAGCCCTTCGATACGCAGTATTTT. Protein product: CASSLAVEPFDTQYF. V is TRBV5-6 and J is TRBJ2-3; D unresolved. Deletions cut 0 bases from V and 6 bases from J, with 14 bases between. Germline V gives CDR1 SGHDT, CDR2 YYEEEE. This CDR3 spans 15 amino acids.